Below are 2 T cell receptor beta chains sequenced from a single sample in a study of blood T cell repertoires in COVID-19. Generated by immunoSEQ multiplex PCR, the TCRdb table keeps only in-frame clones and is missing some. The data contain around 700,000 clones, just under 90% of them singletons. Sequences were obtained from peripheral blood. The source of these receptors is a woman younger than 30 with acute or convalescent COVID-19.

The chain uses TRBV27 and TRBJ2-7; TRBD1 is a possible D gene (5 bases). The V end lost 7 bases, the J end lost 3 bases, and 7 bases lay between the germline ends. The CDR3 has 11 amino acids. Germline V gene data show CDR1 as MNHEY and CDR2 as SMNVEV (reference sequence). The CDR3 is CASTDNYEQYF. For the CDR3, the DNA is TGTGCCAGCACGGACAACTACGAGCAGTACTTC.

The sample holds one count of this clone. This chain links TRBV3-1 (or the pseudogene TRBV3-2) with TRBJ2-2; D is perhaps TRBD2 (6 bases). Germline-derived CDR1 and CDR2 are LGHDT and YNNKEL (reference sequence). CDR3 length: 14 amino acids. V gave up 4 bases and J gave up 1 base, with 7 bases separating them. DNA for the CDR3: TGTGCCAGCAGCCCCGGGGGGAACACCGGGGAGCTGTTTTTT. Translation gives CASSPGGNTGELFF.